These T cell receptor beta chains were read from a single sample in a study of beta chain features in type 1 diabetes. This table comes from immunoSEQ multiplex PCR, and its TCRdb copy is limited to in-frame clones, with some not included. The sample comprises some 280,000 clones, roughly an eighth of which are singletons, and approximately 0.015% rests with the top ten. Sequencing was performed on naive CD4+ T cells from blood. These receptors all come from a man aged 25-45 years with type 1 diabetes. The CDR3 runs from the conserved cysteine through the conserved F or W. D genes are given only for firm matches. Expanded clones are given a class, and other clones once, few, many or no size at all.

D	V	size	J	CDR3	DNA
TRBD2	TRBV5-1	-	TRBJ2-7	CASRGTSEGEEQYF	TGCGCCAGCAGGGGGACTAGCGAAGGGGAGGAGCAGTACTTC
-	TRBV10-3	-	TRBJ1-1	CAISESGPMNTEAFF	TGTGCCATCAGTGAGTCGGGCCCGATGAACACTGAAGCTTTCTTT
TRBD1	TRBV7-2	-	TRBJ1-4	CASRLRQGGEKLFF	TGTGCCAGCAGACTACGACAGGGGGGTGAAAAACTGTTTTTT
-	TRBV7-2	few	TRBJ1-2	CASSLVAGYGYTF	TGTGCCAGCAGCTTAGTAGCCGGTTATGGCTACACCTTC
-	TRBV2	few	TRBJ2-7	CASSDFRAYEQYF	TGTGCCAGCAGTGATTTTAGAGCCTACGAGCAGTACTTC
-	TRBV6-6	once	TRBJ2-7	CASSGSYEQYF	TGTGCCAGCAGCGGGAGCTACGAGCAGTACTTC
TRBD2	TRBV29-1	-	TRBJ2-1	CSVVSESGSYEQFF	TGCAGCGTTGTTAGTGAGAGCGGGAGTTATGAGCAGTTCTTC
-	TRBV27	-	TRBJ1-1	CASSGGITEAFF	TGTGCCAGCTCGGGAGGAATCACTGAAGCTTTCTTT
-	TRBV30	few	TRBJ1-1	CARGTGPSTEAFF	TGTGCCCGGGGTACAGGGCCGTCCACTGAAGCTTTCTTT
TRBD2	TRBV5-1	-	TRBJ2-3	CASSLASGSTDTQYF	TGCGCCAGCAGCTTGGCTAGCGGTAGCACAGATACGCAGTATTTT
-	TRBV28	few	TRBJ1-3	CASSLHRSSGNTIYF	TGTGCCAGCAGTTTACACAGGAGCTCTGGAAACACCATATATTTT
TRBD2	TRBV18	few	TRBJ2-5	CASSPWTSGKETQYF	TGTGCCAGCTCACCTTGGACTAGCGGTAAAGAGACCCAGTACTTC
TRBD2	TRBV2	few	TRBJ2-5	CASTFSGSGETQYF	TGTGCCAGCACGTTCAGCGGGAGCGGTGAGACCCAGTACTTC
-	TRBV29-1	many	TRBJ2-7	CSVVDRTSYEQYF	TGCAGCGTTGTCGACAGGACCTCCTACGAGCAGTACTTC
-	TRBV14	-	TRBJ1-2	CASNPLGQISNYGYTF	TGTGCCAGCAACCCACTCGGACAGATCTCTAACTATGGCTACACCTTC
-	TRBV7-9	-	TRBJ1-1	CASSLPITGQTEAFF	TGTGCCAGCAGCTTACCAATCACAGGGCAGACTGAAGCTTTCTTT
TRBD2	TRBV4-3	few	TRBJ2-3	CASSQDGLAGAADTQYF	TGCGCCAGCAGCCAAGACGGGCTAGCGGGAGCGGCAGATACGCAGTATTTT
TRBD2	TRBV7-9	-	TRBJ2-2	CASSLVLAGLSTGELFF	TGTGCCAGCAGCTTAGTCTTAGCGGGATTGTCCACCGGGGAGCTGTTTTTT
TRBD1	TRBV7-9	-	TRBJ1-3	CASSPNRGGNTIYF	TGTGCCAGCAGCCCAAACAGGGGAGGAAACACCATATATTTT
-	TRBV5-1	few	TRBJ2-6	CASSLSLSGANVLTF	TGCGCCAGCAGCTTGAGCCTCTCTGGGGCCAACGTCCTGACTTTC
TRBD2	TRBV10-3	-	TRBJ2-1	CAISVTSGNEQFF	TGTGCCATCAGTGTTACTAGCGGCAATGAGCAGTTCTTC
-	TRBV9	-	TRBJ2-3	CASSVEQGGRTDTQYF	TGTGCCAGCAGCGTAGAACAAGGGGGTAGAACAGATACGCAGTATTTT
-	TRBV19	-	TRBJ2-7	CASSRTESGQQYF	TGTGCCAGTAGTAGAACCGAAAGCGGACAGCAGTACTTC
TRBD2	TRBV18	-	TRBJ2-1	CASSTSGYSYNEQFF	TGTGCCAGCTCAACTAGCGGCTATTCCTACAATGAGCAGTTCTTC
TRBD1	TRBV5-4	-	TRBJ2-3	CASSSLRQGLKDTQYF	TGTGCCAGCAGCTCCCTCAGACAGGGGTTAAAGGATACGCAGTATTTT
-	TRBV19	few	TRBJ2-2	CASSPSRSTGELFF	TGTGCCAGTAGTCCCTCCCGTTCCACCGGGGAGCTGTTTTTT
TRBD1	TRBV6-1	-	TRBJ1-5	CASSVTGVGNQPQHF	TGTGCCAGCAGTGTTACAGGGGTTGGCAATCAGCCCCAGCATTTT
-	TRBV6-1	-	TRBJ1-2	CASSPLGSGYGYTF	TGTGCCAGCAGCCCCCTGGGCTCGGGGTATGGCTACACCTTC
-	TRBV7-2	-	TRBJ2-7	CASSPTRDSYEQYF	TGTGCCAGCAGCCCCACCAGGGACTCCTACGAGCAGTACTTC
-	TRBV29-1	-	TRBJ2-3	CSVVRASKGDTQYF	TGCAGCGTTGTAAGAGCGTCAAAGGGGGATACGCAGTATTTT
-	TRBV4-3	few	TRBJ2-6	CASSRRQTSSGANVLTF	TGCGCCAGCAGCCGACGGCAGACTAGCTCTGGGGCCAACGTCCTGACTTTC
-	TRBV28	-	TRBJ1-5	CASSFRQAYSNQPQHF	TGTGCCAGCAGTTTTCGACAGGCATATAGCAATCAGCCCCAGCATTTT
-	TRBV5-1	few	TRBJ2-3	CASSSPRGTSTDTQYF	TGCGCCAGCAGCTCGCCCCGAGGTACCAGCACAGATACGCAGTATTTT
TRBD1	TRBV7-9	-	TRBJ2-4	CASSFGTVAKNIQYF	TGTGCCAGCAGCTTCGGGACAGTCGCCAAAAACATTCAGTACTTC
TRBD2	TRBV9	-	TRBJ2-1	CASSVDWGGSGNEQFF	TGTGCCAGCAGCGTAGATTGGGGAGGGAGTGGGAATGAGCAGTTCTTC
-	TRBV30	few	TRBJ2-7	CAWSHSLWKTYEQYF	TGTGCCTGGAGTCATAGCCTCTGGAAGACCTACGAGCAGTACTTC
TRBD1	TRBV10-3	-	TRBJ1-1	CAIVGQGNTEAFF	TGTGCCATCGTGGGACAGGGAAACACTGAAGCTTTCTTT
-	TRBV6-5	few	TRBJ1-1	CASSTQGKNTEAFF	TGTGCCAGCAGTACTCAGGGTAAGAACACTGAAGCTTTCTTT
TRBD1	TRBV28	few	TRBJ2-6	CASSHRTGALSGANVLTF	TGTGCCAGCAGTCATAGAACAGGGGCCCTCTCTGGGGCCAACGTCCTGACTTTC
TRBD1	TRBV30	-	TRBJ1-5	CAWSVPGGQGFEQPQHF	TGTGCCTGGAGTGTACCCGGGGGACAGGGATTTGAACAGCCCCAGCATTTT
-	TRBV7-3	-	TRBJ2-6	CASSRRETGANVLTF	TGTGCCAGCAGCCGTAGGGAGACTGGGGCCAACGTCCTGACTTTC
-	TRBV19	few	TRBJ1-5	CASSTDTVFRPQHF	TGTGCCAGTAGTACAGACACTGTCTTTCGGCCCCAGCATTTT
-	TRBV5-6	few	TRBJ1-3	CASSLGAGSGNTIYF	TGTGCCAGCAGCTTGGGTGCAGGCTCTGGAAACACCATATATTTT
TRBD2	TRBV10-3	-	TRBJ2-3	CAISQREISDTQYF	TGTGCCATCAGCCAGCGGGAGATTTCAGATACGCAGTATTTT
TRBD2	TRBV7-3	-	TRBJ2-1	CASSFKPGTSANEQFF	TGTGCCAGCAGCTTTAAGCCCGGGACTAGCGCCAATGAGCAGTTCTTC